The following is a T cell receptor beta chain sequence with its context. Antigen: not known. This entry is derived from a study of T cell responses to AZD1222 COVID-19 vaccine. Points from the study as a whole: Sampling captured repertoires only after the peak T cell response. Donor demographics were predominantly white British with a female majority; clonal diversity may be underestimated. Nearly half of spike-specific TCRs reportedly go after variant regions that carry no mutations. With two AZD1222 doses given, Spike-specific TCR breadth and depth both rose.

Repertoires were generated with immunoSEQ multiplex PCR, while TCRdb's copy carries only in-frame clones and drops some. Among 130,000 to 150,000 clones listed, approximately 93% were seen once. The CDR3 has 16 amino acids. Germline V gene lookup returns CDR1 SGHVS and CDR2 FQNEAQ. The V and J ends lost 5 bases and 4 bases respectively, with 20 bases between them. Sequences were derived from peripheral blood, sampled after recovery from COVID-19. The TCR was taken from an adult who had recovered from COVID-19. The genes are TRBV7-8 and TRBJ1-1, with D possibly matching TRBD1 (5 bases). CDR3: CASSKGAAGSGTEAFF. For the CDR3, the DNA is TGTGCCAGCAGCAAAGGGGCAGCCGGGAGCGGCACTGAAGCTTTCTTT.